This TCR beta chain is from a study of regulatory T cells in long-lasting Graves disease. Time point described: newly diagnosed GD, antithyroid drugs for less than 3 months. Scientists built the TCR library using RNA that was extracted from PBMCs. Germline CDR1 is SGHTA and CDR2 is FQGNSA. This CDR3 is 14 amino acids long. Investigators prepared the TCR beta libraries by applying iRepertoire HTBI primers and Arm-PCR of CDR3 regions. TCRdb fed the multiplex PCR reads into MiXCR, producing one record per CDR3 protein. The sample has about 400,000 distinct CDR3 sequences; 15% to 17% are singletons. The origin of this receptor is a female donor with Graves disease. Sequences were derived from peripheral blood mononuclear cells (PBMCs), sampled at new diagnosis, from a patient treated with antithyroid drugs. The J gene is TRBJ2-1, the V gene TRBV7-2, with D perhaps matching TRBD1 or TRBD2 (6 bases each). The J call is in doubt because the DNA end fits TRBJ2-5 better. This chain's CDR3 is CASSSGGRGETQYF. The CDR3 region has the DNA TGTGCCAGCAGCTCCGGGGGCCGGGGGGAGACCCAGTACTTC.